Presented here are 27 T cell receptor beta chains from one specimen sequenced in a study of response to subunit inactivated influenza vaccine. One entry per CDR3 protein, called by TCRdb with MiXCR from the RT-PCR reads. Of about 540,000 distinct CDR3 sequences listed, less than 25% are singletons. The sample also formed part of further work on T cells expressing NK-cell markers. That paper states: TCR beta cDNA was made by 5'RACE template switching with UMIs.

The source material was CD4+ T cells sorted from PBMCs, sampled roughly 12 days after vaccination. The receptors originated from a man aged 45 to 65 who received an inactivated influenza vaccine.

The J gene is TRBJ1-6, the V gene TRBV2; TRBD1 agrees at 7 bases. Germline loops: CDR1 SNHLY, CDR2 FYNNEI. J lost 9 bases, V lost 5 bases, and 7 bases had no gene match. This CDR3 contains 14 residues. The chain's CDR3 is CASSTGVGVSPLHF. In DNA, the CDR3 is TGTGCCAGCAGTACAGGGGTGGGAGTTTCACCCCTCCACTTT.

This clonotype has only a few counts. V gene TRBV5-1 combines with J gene TRBJ2-7, with D unresolved. The V gene's germline CDR1 is SGHRS and CDR2 YFSETQ. Trimming took 0 bases from V and 0 from J, leaving 7 bases between them. The CDR3 sequence is 14 residues long. The CDR3 nucleotides are TGCGCCAGCAGCTTGGACCCGAGCTCCTACGAGCAGTACTTC. It encodes CASSLDPSSYEQYF.

This clonotype was observed many times. The rearrangement links TRBV3-1 to TRBJ2-1; TRBD2 matches 14 bases. V dropped 4 bases and J dropped 4; count of bases not matched to a gene: 3. The CDR3 totals 16 residues. Germline-derived CDR1 and CDR2 are LGHDT and YNNKEL (reference sequence). In DNA, the CDR3 is TGTGCCAGCAGCCCCGGACTAGCGGGGGGATACAATGAGCAGTTCTTC. The encoded protein is CASSPGLAGGYNEQFF.

To note about this clonotype: The germline gene is not matched at one end of the junction; a read error may be the cause. CDR3 DNA: TGTGCCAGCAGCGAAGACAGGGGGGACACTGAAGCTTTCTTT. It encodes CASSEDRGDTEAFF. This chain uses TRBV6-1 with TRBJ1-1; 9 nucleotides align to TRBD1. The CDR3 runs to 14 residues. Germline CDR1 and CDR2: MNHNS and SASEGT.

The V and J genes are TRBV6-2 or TRBV6-3 and TRBJ2-3, with 10 nucleotides matching TRBD2. The CDR3 is 14 amino acids. The V gene's germline CDR1 is MNHEY and CDR2 SVGEGT. Unmatched junction bases numbered 5, after V lost 7 bases and J lost 4 bases. The CDR3 sequence: CASKLAGYPDTQYF. The CDR3, as DNA: TGTGCCAGCAAACTAGCGGGGTACCCAGATACGCAGTATTTT.

The chain has TRBV20-1 and TRBJ2-1; TRBD2 matches 7 bases. The CDR3 loop spans 14 amino acids. Trimming at V came to 3 bases and at J to 1 base, leaving 3 bases not matched to a gene. Germline CDR1 is DFQATT and CDR2 is SNEGSKA (reference sequence). The CDR3: CSARRESSYNEQFF. For the CDR3, the DNA is TGCAGTGCTAGGCGGGAGAGTTCCTACAATGAGCAGTTCTTC.

V and J are TRBV10-3 and TRBJ2-3; 10 bases line up with TRBD2. This CDR3 contains 17 residues. Germline CDR1 reads ENHRY; CDR2 reads SYGVKD. Trimming cost V 0 bases and J 2 bases; bases outside gene matches: 5. The CDR3 bases are TGTGCCATCAGTGAGTCGACAGCGGGGGGGGCCACAGATACGCAGTATTTT. Translation: CAISESTAGGATDTQYF.

The CDR3 protein is CASSLAATVSQETQYF. The CDR3 region has the DNA TGCGCCAGCAGCTTGGCCGCGACAGTCTCCCAAGAGACCCAGTACTTC. This chain links TRBV5-1 with TRBJ2-5, with D perhaps matching TRBD1 (5 bases). V dropped 0 bases and J dropped 1 base, with 13 bases sitting between them. CDR1 is SGHRS, CDR2 YFSETQ, per germline. The CDR3 sequence is 16 residues long.

The V call is TRBV20-1, the J call TRBJ2-7; a possible D gene is TRBD1 (6 bases). CDR1 and CDR2 (germline): DFQATT, SNEGSKA (reference sequence). This CDR3 has 13 amino acids. V was trimmed by 7 bases and J by 2 bases, leaving 15 bases between them. The CDR3 loop reads CSVGGQEAYEQYF. In nucleotides, the CDR3 is TGCAGTGTTGGGGGACAAGAAGCCTACGAGCAGTACTTC.

The chain links TRBV20-1 to TRBJ2-1, with 9 bases lining up with TRBD2. Per the germline V gene, CDR1 is DFQATT and CDR2 is SNEGSKA (reference sequence). Losses at the gene ends were 0 bases for V and 4 bases for J; bases not matched to a gene: 13. This CDR3 has 18 amino acids. The CDR3 here is CSARDIEAGGPRYNEQFF. CDR3 DNA sequence: TGCAGTGCTAGAGATATTGAGGCGGGGGGGCCGCGGTACAATGAGCAGTTCTTC.

The genes are TRBV29-1 and TRBJ2-4, with D unclear. Trimming cost V 3 bases and J 7 bases, with 7 bases left between them. Germline CDR1 and CDR2: SQVTM and ANQGSEA. This CDR3 has 11 amino acids. The CDR3 bases are TGCAGCGTTGACGTGCTGAACATTCAGTACTTC. Its protein is CSVDVLNIQYF.

This chain links TRBV6-2 or TRBV6-3 with TRBJ2-1; weak D call: TRBD2 (6 bases). Germline V gene lookup returns CDR1 MNHEY and CDR2 SVGEGT. Trimming left V 7 bases short and J 7 bases short, with 17 bases between. This CDR3 is built from 14 residues. Written as DNA, the CDR3 is TGTGCCAGCAATCTCATCCCTAGCGTAAATGAGCAGTTCTTC. Residues: CASNLIPSVNEQFF.

The rearrangement links TRBV13 to TRBJ2-1; D perhaps matches TRBD2 (5 bases). This CDR3 has 15 residues. The V gene lost 5 bases and the J gene lost 5 bases, with 16 bases spanning the gap. Germline loops: CDR1 PRHDT, CDR2 FYEKMQ (reference sequence). CDR3 bases: TGTGCCAGCAGCGCACTAGTTCTTCCCCACAATGAGCAGTTCTTC. Its protein is CASSALVLPHNEQFF.

This chain joins TRBV15 and TRBJ2-3; D ambiguous. Germline V gene lookup returns CDR1 LNHNV and CDR2 YYDKDF (reference sequence). This CDR3 has 15 amino acids. The ends were cut back, 3 bases at V and 0 bases at J, with 10 bases in the middle. CDR3 sequence: CATSRATDSTDTQYF. The CDR3 nucleotides read TGTGCCACCAGCAGGGCGACCGACAGCACAGATACGCAGTATTTT.

This chain joins TRBV2 and TRBJ2-5; TRBD2 is a possible D gene (6 bases). The CDR3 is made up of 13 amino acids. Germline V gives CDR1 SNHLY, CDR2 FYNNEI. Trimming pared 6 bases from V and 2 bases from J, leaving 10 bases between. DNA for the CDR3: TGTGCCAGCAGGTCGGCGGGACAAGAGACCCAGTACTTC. It codes for CASRSAGQETQYF.

The table lists this clonotype with a few counts. The rearrangement uses TRBV7-2 and TRBJ2-2; no reliable D call. Trimming cost V 2 bases and J 6 bases, with 16 bases left between them. The germline gives CDR1 SGHTA, CDR2 FQGNSA. The CDR3 totals 16 residues. The CDR3 region is CASSLSSRSSPGELFF. CDR3 coding DNA: TGTGCCAGCAGCTTATCTTCCAGGTCGAGTCCCGGGGAGCTGTTTTTT. Combining the CDR3 with reference TRBV7-2 and TRBJ2-2 gives the whole variable domain GAGVSQSPSNKVTEKGKDVELRCDPISGHTALYWYRQSLGQGLEFLIYFQGNSAPDKSGLPSDRFSAERTGGSVSTLTIQRTQQEDSAVYLCASSLSSRSSPGELFFGEGSRLTVL.

This clonotype came up a few times. V gene TRBV20-1 combines with J gene TRBJ1-5, with D unresolved. Germline assignment: CDR1 DFQATT and CDR2 SNEGSKA (reference sequence). This CDR3 region has 14 residues. V lost 3 bases to trimming and J lost 0 bases, with 9 bases between them. The CDR3 protein is CSARTSGSNQPQHF. CDR3 bases: TGCAGTGCTAGGACTAGCGGTAGCAATCAGCCCCAGCATTTT.

This sequence joins TRBV6-1 and TRBJ2-4; 8 bases fit TRBD2. J was trimmed by 5 bases and V by 0 bases; bases with no gene match: 12. The CDR3 totals 18 residues. The germline V gene has CDR1 MNHNS and CDR2 SASEGT. The CDR3 sequence: CASSEALFSGSSQNIQYF. CDR3 DNA sequence: TGTGCCAGCAGTGAAGCGCTTTTCAGCGGGAGTTCCCAAAACATTCAGTACTTC.

V and J are TRBV10-3 and TRBJ2-3, with 8 nucleotides matching TRBD2. This CDR3 is 18 amino acids long. Germline V gene lookup returns CDR1 ENHRY and CDR2 SYGVKD. The V gene end was trimmed by 8 bases and the J gene end by 5 bases; junction bases not matched to a gene: 21. DNA of the CDR3: TGTGCCATCTCATCAAGCGGGAGAATTGCGAGCTCGAGAGATACGCAGTATTTT. It codes for CAISSSGRIASSRDTQYF.

J is TRBJ2-3 and V is TRBV5-1; a possible D gene is TRBD1 (6 bases). V lost 4 bases, J lost 2 bases, and 11 bases lay in between. Germline assignment: CDR1 SGHRS and CDR2 YFSETQ. This CDR3 spans 14 amino acids. Here the CDR3 DNA reads TGCGCCAGCAGCCTACGGACAGACACAGATACGCAGTATTTT. This gives the protein CASSLRTDTDTQYF.

A few counts support this clonotype. The V and J genes are TRBV12-3 or TRBV12-4 and TRBJ2-7; 9 bases are a match to TRBD1. The CDR3 is 14 amino acids. Trimming cost V 6 bases and J 2 bases; bases outside gene matches: 5. The chain's CDR3 is CASRRQGGTYEQYF. The CDR3, as DNA: TGTGCCAGCAGAAGACAGGGGGGAACCTACGAGCAGTACTTC.

This clonotype was picked up a small number of times. Relative to the germline gene, one junction end is altered; a read error may explain this. The chain couples TRBV20-1 to TRBJ2-7; D possibly corresponds to TRBD2 (5 bases). Germline-derived CDR1 and CDR2 are DFQATT and SNEGSKA (reference sequence). CDR3 length equals 12 residues. The CDR3 loop reads CSAGETTREQYF. In nucleotides, the CDR3 is TGCAGTGCTGGAGAGACTACTCGCGAGCAGTACTTC.

J is TRBJ2-1 and V is TRBV20-1; 12 bases align to TRBD2. J lost 5 bases, V lost 3 bases, and 5 bases had no gene match. The germline V gene has CDR1 DFQATT and CDR2 SNEGSKA (reference sequence). This CDR3 is built from 15 residues. CDR3 sequence (DNA): TGCAGTGCTAGCCCGACTAGCGGGGGAGACAATGAGCAGTTCTTC. The encoded protein is CSASPTSGGDNEQFF.

This clonotype was seen more than once but under ten times. The chain carries TRBV5-6 and TRBJ1-2, with D hard to call. Germline values: CDR1 SGHDT, CDR2 YYEEEE. The V and J ends lost 0 bases and 4 bases respectively, with 7 bases between them. CDR3 size: 13 residues. CDR3 loop: CASSLEQIYGYTF. DNA for the CDR3: TGTGCCAGCAGCTTGGAGCAAATCTATGGCTACACCTTC.

The chain carries TRBV12-3 or TRBV12-4 and TRBJ2-6, with no clear D. The V gene lost 4 bases and the J gene lost 11 bases, with 9 bases spanning the gap. CDR3 size: 12 residues. The CDR3 loop reads CASSSGSYVLTF. The CDR3 nucleotides are TGTGCCAGCAGTTCCGGGTCTTACGTCCTGACTTTC.

This chain links TRBV7-1 with TRBJ2-3; 9 bases agree with TRBD1. TRBV7-1 is marked as an open reading frame, function uncertain. CDR3 length equals 23 residues. J gave up 4 bases and V 3 bases, and 29 bases lay outside the gene matches. CDR3 protein: CASSSGQGVTSWTNTRWADTQYF. CDR3 coding DNA: TGTGCCAGCAGCTCGGGACAGGGAGTTACCTCCTGGACAAATACCCGATGGGCAGATACGCAGTATTTT.

The rearrangement uses TRBV14 and TRBJ2-1; maybe TRBD1 (6 bases). V was shortened by 4 bases and J by 3 bases, with 13 bases between the two germline ends. This CDR3 spans 15 amino acids. Germline V gene sequence: CDR1 SGHDN, CDR2 FVKESK. CDR3 coding DNA: TGTGCCAGCAGCCTCCGGGACAATTACTACAATGAGCAGTTCTTC. Protein: CASSLRDNYYNEQFF.